Listed below are T cell receptor beta chains from one sample, sequenced in a study of blood T cell repertoires in COVID-19. Assay: immunoSEQ multiplex PCR; the TCRdb copy retains only in-frame clones and omits some. Counted here are around 100,000 clones, 86% occurring once; the ten biggest clones make up about 4.5%. Sequenced material: peripheral blood. The receptors derive from a man aged 35-49 years with acute or convalescent COVID-19. Each CDR3 is given with its conserved first and last residue.

j_call,v_call,cdr3_aa
TRBJ2-1,TRBV11-2,CASSVSGNYNEQFF
TRBJ2-1,TRBV11-2,CASSSHRGQMNEQFF
TRBJ1-3,TRBV9,CASSVVGGTGSGNTIYF
TRBJ1-6,TRBV13,CASSSADRDLLDSPLHF
TRBJ1-1,TRBV5-4,CASSRVPAALNTEAFF
TRBJ2-7,TRBV24-1,CATSDPGTGSYEQYF
TRBJ1-5,TRBV9,CASSVGGVQPQHF
TRBJ1-1,TRBV13,CASSSEVGRLETEAFF
TRBJ2-6,TRBV7-9,CASSFIPSPGANVLTF
TRBJ2-7,TRBV6-2/TRBV6-3,CASSQRRDEQYF
TRBJ2-7,TRBV20-1,CSASGREGLYEQYF
TRBJ1-2,TRBV4-3,CASSRGAPTRQGGYGYTF
TRBJ1-2,TRBV11-2,CASSLVGQRDYGYTF
TRBJ1-1,TRBV28,CASSRGYDTEAFF